This T cell receptor (beta chain) comes out of a study of cytomegalovirus exposure and HLA in healthy donors. It was with 60 Vbeta and 13 Jbeta primers that the PCR ran. The repertoire was sequenced with immunoSEQ multiplex PCR; TCRdb's copy has only in-frame clones and lacks some. This table holds 95,000 to 110,000 clones. Overall study findings and caveats: Many donors carried some public TCRs, although rarity characterized most TCR sequences. Previously analyzed data showed that most TCR beta V segments were productive at a frequency of about 87% or about 30%.

As to this clone: Antigen: not known.

The CDR3 contains 12 residues. Per the germline V gene, CDR1 is SGHAT and CDR2 is FQNNGV. Trimming took 5 bases from V and 7 from J, leaving 12 bases between them. This chain links TRBV11-2 with TRBJ2-7; a weak D match, TRBD2 (5 bases). This TCR was sampled from a man aged 35 to 55 in good health and CMV-seronegative. The specimen was PBMCs. In DNA form, the CDR3 reads TGTGCCAGCAGCGCCCTAGCCGGGGAGCAGTACTTC. Translation: CASSALAGEQYF.